These T cell receptor beta chains were read from a single sample in a study of blood T cell repertoires in COVID-19. Profiling relied on immunoSEQ multiplex PCR, and the TCRdb table lists in-frame clones only, not all of them. The sample has some 210,000 clones, under 90% seen once. What was sequenced was peripheral blood. The receptor source for this set is a human donor in a cohort sampled during active COVID-19. The CDR3 runs from the conserved cysteine through the conserved F or W. The order of the fields is clone size, D gene, J gene, V gene, CDR3 DNA, CDR3 protein. A D gene is named only where the DNA matches it firmly. The listing skips clone size in some rows; elsewhere it reads once, few, many or a size class.

>.|TRBD1|TRBJ1-2|TRBV7-6
TGTGCCAGCAGCTCCGGACAGGGCTATGGCTACACCTTC
CASSSGQGYGYTF
>.|.|TRBJ1-1|TRBV2
TGTGCCAGCAGTGCTCAACGACAGGAGAACACTGAAGCTTTCTTT
CASSAQRQENTEAFF
>.|TRBD1|TRBJ1-1|TRBV15
TGTGCCACCAGCAGTCCGGGACAGCCGAACACTGAAGCTTTCTTT
CATSSPGQPNTEAFF
>few|TRBD2|TRBJ2-1|TRBV9
TGTGCCAGCACTAAAACCGGGACTAGCTTCGATGAGCAGTTCTTC
CASTKTGTSFDEQFF
>.|.|TRBJ1-1|TRBV3-1/TRBV3-2
TGTGCCAGCAGCCAAGACCCACAGCCCAACACTGAAGCTTTCTTT
CASSQDPQPNTEAFF
>.|TRBD1|TRBJ1-1|TRBV10-1
TGCGCCAGCAGTGACGGACAGGCCGGCACTGAAGCTTTCTTT
CASSDGQAGTEAFF
>.|TRBD1|TRBJ2-7|TRBV28
TGTGCCAGCACCTTGACAGGGCCGCGACTCTACGAGCAGTACTTC
CASTLTGPRLYEQYF
>.|.|TRBJ1-2|TRBV6-1
TGTGCCAGCAGTGAAACCCGGGCGGGTGACTATGGCTACACCTTC
CASSETRAGDYGYTF
>.|.|TRBJ2-3|TRBV4-1
TGCGCCAGCAGCCAAGATAAGCTGGGCGGGGCCGTAGATACGCAGTATTTT
CASSQDKLGGAVDTQYF
>.|TRBD1|TRBJ1-2|TRBV7-8
TGTGCCAGCAGCGTGACAGGGTCCGTTGGCTACACCTTC
CASSVTGSVGYTF
>.|TRBD2|TRBJ2-5|TRBV10-2
TGCGCCAGCAGTGAGTCGTACGGTAGCGGGGGGGAAGAGACCCAGTACTTC
CASSESYGSGGEETQYF
>.|TRBD1|TRBJ2-1|TRBV5-1
TGCGCCAGCAGCTTGGAGGACAGGGGGAAAAATGAGCAGTTCTTC
CASSLEDRGKNEQFF
>once|.|TRBJ1-5|TRBV28
TGTGCCAGCAGCGACGGACTGGCTAATCAGCCCCAGCATTTT
CASSDGLANQPQHF
>few|.|TRBJ2-5|TRBV5-1
TGCGCCAGCAGCAAGGGACTCAGGGAAGAGACCCAGTACTTC
CASSKGLREETQYF